This T cell receptor (beta chain) was captured by sequencing in a study of identical twins. Study results and limitations: Twin-shared out-of-frame alpha sequences showed excess low generation probability. Its conclusions, products of cross-sectional statistical analysis, did not come from following the same donors.

Trimming stripped 6 bases from V and 7 bases from J, with 22 bases between. The CDR3 covers 16 residues. Germline V gene sequence: CDR1 SEHNR, CDR2 FQNEAQ (reference sequence). Unique molecular identifiers were present on the cDNA, which also gained a universal primer site by template switching. TCRdb reprocessed the 5' RACE reads via MiXCR and lists one record per CDR3 protein. The sample shows approximately 150,000 distinct CDR3 sequences, roughly 3.3% of them seen only once. This clonotype appeared many times. Antigen unknown. The sample taken for sequencing was memory T cells sorted from blood. The receptor was isolated from a man between 18 and 35 years old in good health. The rearrangement links TRBV7-9 to TRBJ1-5; weak D call: TRBD1 (5 bases). CDR3 nucleotides: TGTGCCAGCAGTTTCTATGGGGGTGGGGGGGACCAGCCCCAGCATTTT. This translates into CASSFYGGGGDQPQHF.